This is a list of T cell receptor beta chains from one sample in a study of T cell clones after liver transplantation. Generated by immunoSEQ multiplex PCR, the TCRdb table keeps only in-frame clones and is missing some. This table holds 35,000 to 45,000 clones, about 82% found once. The sample was CD4+ T cells from blood, taken 24 months after liver transplant. These receptors originate from a human patient who received a liver transplant. A subset of T cells may come from the graft donor. Each CDR3 is given with its conserved first and last residue. Fields, in order: CDR3 protein, V gene.

CDR3: CASRVPGQGAEQFF; V: TRBV28
CDR3: CASSAQGFTNEKLFF; V: TRBV7-9
CDR3: CASSFGLTGGHEQYF; V: TRBV7-3
CDR3: CASSASGGAHREETQYF; V: TRBV5-4
CDR3: CASRVQGNTEAFF; V: TRBV6-1
CDR3: CSVESGEKLFF; V: TRBV29-1
CDR3: CASSLDRVADIQYF; V: TRBV11-1
CDR3: CASSLGTGNTEAFF; V: TRBV5-1
CDR3: CASSLDRRNTIYF; V: TRBV5-8
CDR3: CASSDGGGPDEQYF; V: TRBV6-1
CDR3: CASSYSEKDQPQHF; V: TRBV6-5
CDR3: CASSFPGNANTGELFF; V: TRBV7-9
CDR3: CASIRSGTEAFF; V: TRBV7-2
CDR3: CASSPRNNEQFF; V: TRBV18
CDR3: CASSFGSNQPQHF; V: TRBV28
CDR3: CATAGSSYNEQFF; V: TRBV15